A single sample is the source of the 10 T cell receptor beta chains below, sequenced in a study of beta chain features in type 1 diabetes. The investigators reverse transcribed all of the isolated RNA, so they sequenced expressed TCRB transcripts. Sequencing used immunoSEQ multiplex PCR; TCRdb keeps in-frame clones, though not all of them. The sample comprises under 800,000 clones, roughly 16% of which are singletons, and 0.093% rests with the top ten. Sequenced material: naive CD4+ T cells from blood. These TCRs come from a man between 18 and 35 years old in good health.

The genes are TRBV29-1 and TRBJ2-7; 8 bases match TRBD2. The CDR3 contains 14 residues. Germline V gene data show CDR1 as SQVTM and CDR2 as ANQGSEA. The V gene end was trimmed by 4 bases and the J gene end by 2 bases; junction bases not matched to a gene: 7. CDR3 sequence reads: CSVAKRGPTYEQYF. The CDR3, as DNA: TGCAGCGTTGCGAAGCGGGGGCCAACCTACGAGCAGTACTTC.

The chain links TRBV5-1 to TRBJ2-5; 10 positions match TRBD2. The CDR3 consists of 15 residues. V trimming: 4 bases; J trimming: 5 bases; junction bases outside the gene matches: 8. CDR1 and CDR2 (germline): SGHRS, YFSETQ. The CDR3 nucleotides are TGCGCCAGCAGCGCCCTAGCGGGAGTCCGGGAGACCCAGTACTTC. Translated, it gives CASSALAGVRETQYF.

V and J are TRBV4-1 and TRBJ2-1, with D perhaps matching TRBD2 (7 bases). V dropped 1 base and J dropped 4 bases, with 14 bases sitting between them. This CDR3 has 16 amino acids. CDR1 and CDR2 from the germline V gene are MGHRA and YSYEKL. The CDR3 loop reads CASSQVRRGGYNEQFF. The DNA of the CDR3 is TGCGCCAGCAGCCAAGTCAGGAGGGGGGGTTACAATGAGCAGTTCTTC.

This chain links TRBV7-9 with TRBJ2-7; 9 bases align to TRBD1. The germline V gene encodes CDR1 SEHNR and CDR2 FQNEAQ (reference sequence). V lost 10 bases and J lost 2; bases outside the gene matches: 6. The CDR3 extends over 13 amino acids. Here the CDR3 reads CATDRDRAYEQYF. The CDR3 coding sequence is TGTGCCACTGACCGGGACAGGGCCTACGAGCAGTACTTC. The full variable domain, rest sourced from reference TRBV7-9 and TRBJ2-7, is DTGVSQNPRHKITKRGQNVTFRCDPISEHNRLYWYRQTLGQGPEFLTYFQNEAQLEKSRLLSDRFSAERPKGSFSTLEIQRTEQGDSAMYLCATDRDRAYEQYFGPGTRLTVT.

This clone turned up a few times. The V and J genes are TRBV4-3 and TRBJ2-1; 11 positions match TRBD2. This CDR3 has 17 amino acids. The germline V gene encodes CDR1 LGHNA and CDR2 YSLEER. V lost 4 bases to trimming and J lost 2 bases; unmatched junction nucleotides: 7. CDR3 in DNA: TGCGCCAGCAGCCGGGGGGTAGCGGGAGGGCCCTACAATGAGCAGTTCTTC. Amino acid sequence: CASSRGVAGGPYNEQFF.

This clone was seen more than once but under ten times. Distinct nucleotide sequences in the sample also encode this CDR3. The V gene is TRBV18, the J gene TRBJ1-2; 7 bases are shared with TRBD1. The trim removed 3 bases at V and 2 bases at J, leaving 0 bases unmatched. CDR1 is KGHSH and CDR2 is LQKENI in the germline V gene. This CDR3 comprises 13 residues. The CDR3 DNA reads TGTGCCAGCTCACCGGGACAGAACTATGGCTACACCTTC. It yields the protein CASSPGQNYGYTF.

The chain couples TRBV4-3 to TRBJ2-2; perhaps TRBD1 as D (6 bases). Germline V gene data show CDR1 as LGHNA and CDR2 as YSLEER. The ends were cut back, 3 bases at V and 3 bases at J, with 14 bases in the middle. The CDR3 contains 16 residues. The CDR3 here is CASSQRRDTYTGELFF. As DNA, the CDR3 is TGCGCCAGCAGCCAGCGACGGGACACTTACACCGGGGAGCTGTTTTTT.

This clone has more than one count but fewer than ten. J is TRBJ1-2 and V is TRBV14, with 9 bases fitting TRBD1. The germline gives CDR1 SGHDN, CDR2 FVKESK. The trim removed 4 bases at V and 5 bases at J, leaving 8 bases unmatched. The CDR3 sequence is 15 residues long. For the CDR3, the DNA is TGTGCCAGCAGCCGTTACCGGGACAGGGAGTATGGCTACACCTTC. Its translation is CASSRYRDREYGYTF. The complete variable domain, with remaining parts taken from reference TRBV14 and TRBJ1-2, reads EAGVTQFPSHSVIEKGQTVTLRCDPISGHDNLYWYRRVMGKEIKFLLHFVKESKQDESGMPNNRFLAERTGGTYSTLKVQPAELEDSGVYFCASSRYRDREYGYTFGSGTRLTVV.

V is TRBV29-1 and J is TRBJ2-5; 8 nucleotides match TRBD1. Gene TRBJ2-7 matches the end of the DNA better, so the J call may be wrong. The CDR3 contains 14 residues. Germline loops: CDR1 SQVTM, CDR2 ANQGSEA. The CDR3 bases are TGCAGCGTCGCTATCAGGGGGCCCTCCTACGAGCAGTACTTC. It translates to CSVAIRGPSYEQYF.

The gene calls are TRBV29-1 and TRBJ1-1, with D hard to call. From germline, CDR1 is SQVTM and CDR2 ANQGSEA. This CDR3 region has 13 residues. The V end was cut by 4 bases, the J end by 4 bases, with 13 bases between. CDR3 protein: CSVVRGLFTEAFF. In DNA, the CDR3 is TGCAGCGTTGTCCGCGGACTGTTCACTGAAGCTTTCTTT.